The clone carrying this T cell receptor beta chain was observed many times. Its antigen is unidentified. This specimen comes from a study of neurological immune-mediated disorders. It was by 5'RACE with 10-nucleotide random UMIs that the cDNA was made. One entry per CDR3 protein results from TCRdb running MiXCR on the 5' RACE reads. The data show tens of thousands of distinct CDR3 sequences, 4.5% seen once. V was clipped by 3 bases and J by 8 bases, with 10 bases between them. This CDR3 spans 11 amino acids. Germline V gene data show CDR1 as SQVTM and CDR2 as ANQGSEA. The study's findings and limits: The repertoires of 18 of 34 multiple sclerosis patients fell into one related-CDR3 cluster (a possible signature) under phylogenetic grouping.

Sequencing was carried out using PBMCs. The gene calls are TRBV29-1 and TRBJ1-1; no reliable D call. The receptor was isolated from a man in his thirties or forties with multiple sclerosis. CDR3 loop: CSVEPLNEAFF. The DNA for the CDR3 is TGCAGCGTTGAGCCTCTTAACGAAGCTTTCTTT.